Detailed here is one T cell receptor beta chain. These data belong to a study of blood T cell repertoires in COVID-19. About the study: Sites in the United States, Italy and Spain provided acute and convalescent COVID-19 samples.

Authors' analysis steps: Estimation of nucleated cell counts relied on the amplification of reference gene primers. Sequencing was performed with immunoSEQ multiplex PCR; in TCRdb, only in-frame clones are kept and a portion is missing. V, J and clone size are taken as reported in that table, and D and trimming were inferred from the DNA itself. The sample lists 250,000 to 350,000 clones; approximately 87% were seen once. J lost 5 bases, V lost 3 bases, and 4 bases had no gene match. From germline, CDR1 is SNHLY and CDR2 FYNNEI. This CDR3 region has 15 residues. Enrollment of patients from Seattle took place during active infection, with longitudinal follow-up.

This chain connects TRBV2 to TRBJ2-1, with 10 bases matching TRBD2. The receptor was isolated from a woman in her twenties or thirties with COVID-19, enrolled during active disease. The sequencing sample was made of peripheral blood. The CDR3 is CASSEPGLADNEQFF. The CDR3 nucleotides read TGTGCCAGCAGTGAGCCCGGACTAGCGGACAATGAGCAGTTCTTC.